This record looks at one T cell receptor beta chain sequence and its context. The entry originates in a study of blood T cell repertoires in COVID-19. The method was immunoSEQ multiplex PCR; TCRdb's version includes in-frame clones alone and lacks a portion of them. Of 160,000 or so clones in the sample, 75% to 90% were seen once. J lost 8 bases, V lost 3 bases, and 4 bases had no gene match. Germline V gene sequence: CDR1 PRHDT, CDR2 FYEKMQ (reference sequence). This CDR3 contains 15 residues. The chain recombines TRBV13 with TRBJ1-6; 10 bases fit TRBD1. The specimen sequenced was peripheral blood. The TCR originated in a woman aged 65 to 85 with acute or convalescent COVID-19. The CDR3 loop is CASSFRGQGYSPLHF. The CDR3 nucleotides read TGTGCCAGCAGCTTCAGGGGACAGGGGTATTCACCCCTCCACTTT.